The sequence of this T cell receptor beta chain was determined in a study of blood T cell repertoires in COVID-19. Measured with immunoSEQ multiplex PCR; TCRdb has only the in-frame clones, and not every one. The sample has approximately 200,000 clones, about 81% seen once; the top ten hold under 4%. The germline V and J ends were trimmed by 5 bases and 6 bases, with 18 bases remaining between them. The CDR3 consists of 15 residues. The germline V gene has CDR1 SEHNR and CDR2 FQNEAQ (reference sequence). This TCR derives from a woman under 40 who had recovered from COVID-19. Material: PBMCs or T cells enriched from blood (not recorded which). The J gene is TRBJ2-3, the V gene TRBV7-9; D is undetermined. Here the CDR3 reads CASSPGSRGGDTQYF. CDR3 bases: TGTGCCAGCAGCCCTGGATCCCGAGGTGGCGATACGCAGTATTTT.